A single sample is the source of the 25 T cell receptor beta chains below, sequenced in a study of blood T cells in healthy people across ages (dated by TCRdb to the mid-2010s). The library relied on 5' RACE. Sequencer: Illumina HiSeq 2500. The second PCR ran for roughly 7 to 11 cycles and used a J-beta primer mix along with a sample-barcoded 5' primer. Clones were called with MiXCR by TCRdb after fastp trimmed the public reads at Q25, and only in-frame beta chains were retained. Each CDR3 protein gets just one entry, which takes the most common genes and DNA from the rows behind it. This sample lists about 640,000 distinct CDR3 sequences; under 65% were detected once. The biggest ten clones account for roughly 34% of the sample. Input material: blood. Receptors were obtained from a man between 60 and 70 years old in good health.

This chain uses TRBV5-4 with TRBJ2-1; the match to TRBD2 covers 9 bases. Germline CDR1 reads SGHNT; CDR2 reads YYREEE (reference sequence). The V and J ends lost 2 bases and 7 bases, in that order; junction bases with no gene match: 13. This CDR3 is built from 17 residues. CDR3 loop: CASSLPSRGGAVNEQFF. The DNA for the CDR3 is TGTGCCAGCAGCTTACCTTCTCGCGGGGGGGCGGTGAATGAGCAGTTCTTC.

Only a few counts were recorded for this clonotype. V and J are TRBV2 and TRBJ2-5, with D unresolved. V was shortened by 7 bases and J by 5 bases, with 11 bases between the two germline ends. The CDR3 is 12 residues long. CDR1 SNHLY and CDR2 FYNNEI come from the germline V gene. The CDR3 region is CASNWAGETQYF. In DNA, the CDR3 is TGTGCCAGCAACTGGGCAGGCGAGACCCAGTACTTC.

Turning to this clonotype: A read error may be the cause here, since a much bigger clone is one base away. The rearrangement joins TRBV29-1 to TRBJ2-7, with a weak D call TRBD1 (5 bases). Trimming took 6 bases from V and 7 from J, leaving 19 bases between them. CDR1 is SQVTM, CDR2 ANQGSEA, per germline. The CDR3 spans 13 residues. The CDR3 loop reads CSVTVRANNEQYF. Written as DNA, the CDR3 is TGCAGCGTGACAGTCAGGGCAAACAATGAGCAGTACTTC.

This clonotype was seen a few times. This sequence joins TRBV20-1 and TRBJ1-1; D is perhaps TRBD1 (5 bases). CDR3 length: 14 amino acids. Germline loops: CDR1 DFQATT, CDR2 SNEGSKA (reference sequence). CDR3 nucleotide sequence: TGCAGCGCTCGGGGCGACTATTCACACACTGAAGCTTTCTTT. Its protein is CSARGDYSHTEAFF.

This sequence joins TRBV20-1 and TRBJ2-5; 9 bases fit TRBD1. CDR1 is DFQATT, CDR2 SNEGSKA, per germline (reference sequence). V was clipped by 5 bases and J by 2 bases; unmatched bases: 6. CDR3 size: 14 residues. The CDR3: CSAHRGQGQETQYF. CDR3 nucleotide sequence: TGCAGTGCTCACAGGGGGCAAGGGCAAGAGACCCAGTACTTC.

CDR3 bases: TGCAGTGCTAGAGGTCCAGGGCAAGGCGCTGAAGCTTTCTTT. Its translation is CSARGPGQGAEAFF. The V call is TRBV20-1, the J call TRBJ1-1, with D possibly matching TRBD1 (5 bases). Germline V gene lookup returns CDR1 DFQATT and CDR2 SNEGSKA (reference sequence). V lost 1 base and J lost 6, with 15 bases in between. The CDR3 is 14 residues long.

The chain is built from TRBV7-9 and TRBJ1-4; D perhaps matches TRBD1 (5 bases). This CDR3 comprises 13 residues. Trimming stripped 6 bases from V and 7 bases from J, with 12 bases between. Germline assignment: CDR1 SEHNR and CDR2 FQNEAQ (reference sequence). In DNA, the CDR3 is TGTGCCAGCAGGAGGACACTGGGTGAAAAACTGTTTTTT. Protein sequence: CASRRTLGEKLFF.

A single count supports this clonotype. The genes are TRBV24-1 and TRBJ2-7; 7 nucleotides match TRBD1. Germline V lookup: CDR1 KGHDR, CDR2 SFDVKD. The V gene end was trimmed by 5 bases and the J gene end by 0 bases; junction bases not matched to a gene: 9. CDR3 length equals 16 residues. The CDR3 nucleotides read TGTGCCACCAGTGCGGGGACAAGGGGGCTCTCCTACGAGCAGTACTTC. Translating it yields CATSAGTRGLSYEQYF.

The CDR3 DNA sequence: TGTGCCAGCACCCTTCAAGGGGATTCCTACGAGCAGTACTTC. Its translation: CASTLQGDSYEQYF. The gene calls are TRBV7-9 and TRBJ2-7, with TRBD1 as a possible D gene (5 bases). Germline CDR1 and CDR2: SEHNR and FQNEAQ (reference sequence). V was clipped by 7 bases and J by 1 base, with 14 bases between them. There are 14 residues in the CDR3. Combining the CDR3 with reference TRBV7-9 and TRBJ2-7 gives the whole variable domain DTGVSQNPRHKITKRGQNVTFRCDPISEHNRLYWYRQTLGQGPEFLTYFQNEAQLEKSRLLSDRFSAERPKGSFSTLEIQRTEQGDSAMYLCASTLQGDSYEQYFGPGTRLTVT.

V is TRBV12-3 or TRBV12-4 and J is TRBJ2-3; D might be TRBD1 (5 bases). The CDR3 is 14 amino acids. Trimming removed 7 bases at V and 2 bases at J, with 13 bases between. The CDR3 bases are TGTGCCAGCACCACAGGTTGCTCCACAGATACGCAGTATTTT. It translates to CASTTGCSTDTQYF.

The CDR3 nucleotides read TGTGCCAGCAGCCAAGGGGACAGGGGACTCTACGAGCAGTACTTC. It encodes CASSQGDRGLYEQYF. The rearrangement links TRBV7-9 to TRBJ2-5, with TRBD1 matching 10 bases. Gene TRBJ2-7 matches the end of the DNA better, so the J call may be wrong. The CDR3 consists of 15 residues. Germline V CDR1 and CDR2: SEHNR, FQNEAQ (reference sequence).

The genes are TRBV6-6 and TRBJ2-5; D possibly corresponds to TRBD2 (5 bases). The V gene lost 3 bases and the J gene lost 2 bases, with 13 bases spanning the gap. The germline V gene encodes CDR1 MNHNY and CDR2 SVGAGI (reference sequence). This CDR3 has 15 amino acids. The CDR3 protein is CASSYVPGVQETQYF. CDR3 DNA: TGTGCCAGCAGTTATGTCCCCGGGGTTCAAGAGACCCAGTACTTC.

This clonotype came up a few times. V and J are TRBV5-5 and TRBJ2-4, with 9 bases aligning to TRBD2. The CDR3 length is 16 residues. Germline V gene data show CDR1 as SGHKS and CDR2 as YYEKEE (reference sequence). Losses at the gene ends were 3 bases for V and 9 bases for J; bases not matched to a gene: 13. Here the CDR3 reads CASSSLASGVGGIQYF. Here the CDR3 DNA reads TGTGCCAGCAGCTCCCTGGCTAGCGGGGTCGGGGGCATTCAGTACTTC.

The genes are TRBV7-9 and TRBJ2-3; 7 bases fit TRBD1. The ends lost 8 bases at V and 2 bases at J; junction bases unmatched: 7. Per germline, CDR1 SEHNR and CDR2 FQNEAQ (reference sequence). The CDR3 spans 14 residues. In nucleotides, the CDR3 is TGTGCCAGCGGCAGCAGGGGGTACACAGATACGCAGTATTTT. Residues: CASGSRGYTDTQYF.

This chain uses TRBV12-3 or TRBV12-4 with TRBJ2-4; 10 nucleotides align to TRBD1. The J call is doubtful: the DNA matches TRBJ2-7 better. This CDR3 comprises 14 residues. CDR3 protein: CASSGDRGHYEQYF. The CDR3 nucleotides read TGTGCCAGCAGTGGGGACAGGGGACACTACGAGCAGTACTTC.

This chain links TRBV2 with TRBJ1-2; the match to TRBD1 covers 7 bases. V lost 5 bases, J lost 3 bases, and 6 bases stayed unmatched. Germline V gives CDR1 SNHLY, CDR2 FYNNEI. The CDR3 is 14 amino acids. The CDR3 DNA sequence: TGTGCCAGCAGTCGGGGACAGTTGGACTATGGCTACACCTTC. Translating gives CASSRGQLDYGYTF.

This sequence joins TRBV29-1 and TRBJ2-5, with a weak D call TRBD2 (7 bases). Germline loops: CDR1 SQVTM, CDR2 ANQGSEA. The CDR3 is 13 amino acids. V dropped 7 bases and J dropped 4 bases, with 16 bases sitting between them. The CDR3 protein is CSAGASGTETQYF. CDR3 coding DNA: TGCAGCGCGGGGGCTAGCGGTACAGAGACCCAGTACTTC.

This chain links TRBV12-5 with TRBJ2-5; maybe TRBD1 (5 bases). Trimming left V 5 bases short and J 4 bases short, with 17 bases between. The germline gives CDR1 LGHNT, CDR2 FRNRAP. The CDR3 has 15 amino acids. The CDR3 loop is CASGPKSGRRETQYF. In nucleotides, the CDR3 is TGTGCTAGTGGTCCGAAGTCAGGGCGGCGAGAGACCCAGTACTTC. Together with reference TRBV12-5 and TRBJ2-5, the CDR3 gives the full variable domain: DARVTQTPRHKVTEMGQEVTMRCQPILGHNTVFWYRQTMMQGLELLAYFRNRAPLDDSGMPKDRFSAEMPDATLATLKIQPSEPRDSAVYFCASGPKSGRRETQYFGPGTRLLVL.

This clonotype was detected a few times. The CDR3 protein is CASSPPVGTYEQYF. CDR3 DNA: TGTGCCAGCTCGCCTCCCGTGGGGACGTACGAGCAGTACTTC. This chain joins TRBV18 and TRBJ2-7; TRBD1 or TRBD2 may be the D gene (5 bases each). The V end lost 6 bases, the J end lost 4 bases, and 16 bases lay between the germline ends. The CDR3 loop spans 14 amino acids. Germline CDR1 reads KGHSH; CDR2 reads LQKENI.

CDR3 bases: TGTGCCACCAGTGATCCCCGCGTGGGACAGCCCCTACAGTACTTC. Its protein product is CATSDPRVGQPLQYF. The rearrangement links TRBV24-1 to TRBJ2-5, with 7 bases aligning to TRBD1. The V segment lost 3 bases and the J segment 11 bases; nucleotides outside the gene matches: 14. This CDR3 is built from 15 residues. In germline, CDR1 is KGHDR, CDR2 SFDVKD.

V is TRBV20-1 and J is TRBJ1-6, with TRBD1 matching over 8 bases. V dropped 1 base and J dropped 8; count of bases not matched to a gene: 7. The germline gives CDR1 DFQATT, CDR2 SNEGSKA (reference sequence). CDR3 length: 15 amino acids. This CDR3 reads CSARVPSRGHSPLHF. DNA of the CDR3: TGCAGTGCTAGAGTGCCGAGCAGGGGGCATTCACCCCTCCACTTT.

J is TRBJ1-1 and V is TRBV10-3, with no clear D. The CDR3 runs 16 residues. V was shortened by 7 bases and J by 1 base, with 19 bases between the two germline ends. Looked up from germline, CDR1 is ENHRY and CDR2 is SYGVKD. The CDR3 here is CAITEALATRNTEAFF. DNA of the CDR3: TGTGCCATCACCGAGGCACTAGCTACTCGGAACACTGAAGCTTTCTTT.

The rearrangement joins TRBV6-6 to TRBJ2-7; D may be TRBD1 (7 bases). Germline V gene data show CDR1 as MNHNY and CDR2 as SVGAGI (reference sequence). Trimming pared 6 bases from V and 3 bases from J, leaving 21 bases between. CDR3 size: 16 residues. CDR3 in amino acids: CASSQAGGQLYYEQYF. The DNA for the CDR3 is TGTGCCAGCAGCCAGGCCGGGGGACAGCTCTACTACGAGCAGTACTTC.

The V call is TRBV29-1, the J call TRBJ2-5, with 10 bases lining up with TRBD1. Germline values: CDR1 SQVTM, CDR2 ANQGSEA. Trimming took 6 bases from V and 2 from J; bases not matched to a gene: 12. There are 16 residues in the CDR3. CDR3 residues: CSVDRTGGGGQETQYF. The CDR3 DNA follows: TGCAGCGTCGACCGGACAGGGGGAGGTGGGCAAGAGACCCAGTACTTC.

As DNA, the CDR3 is TGTGCCAGCAGCACAGACAGGGGAGGGGGCTACACCTTC. This gives the protein CASSTDRGGGYTF. This sequence joins TRBV11-2 and TRBJ1-2, with TRBD1 identical over 8 bases. This CDR3 spans 13 amino acids. Trimming took 5 bases from V and 8 from J; bases not matched to a gene: 7. The germline CDR1 and CDR2 sequences are SGHAT and FQNNGV.